The entry below describes one T cell receptor beta chain. The CDR3 is made up of 13 amino acids. V lost 1 base and J lost 3, with 6 bases in between. Germline assignment: CDR1 MDHEN and CDR2 SYDVKM. Using immunoSEQ multiplex PCR, the repertoire was profiled, and TCRdb retains in-frame clones only, with some absent. Of about 58,000 clones listed, approximately 87% are singletons. This sample was taken from a study of OX40 agonist ivuxolimab in advanced cancers. The chain has TRBV28 and TRBJ1-2; D gene uncertain. This material consisted of CD4+ or CD8+ T cells sorted from blood, taken in a trial of the OX40 agonist ivuxolimab. This TCR came from an adult with an advanced solid tumor such as melanoma, head and neck, liver or kidney cancer. CDR3 DNA sequence: TGTGCCAGCAGTTTATACCGAGACTATGGCTACACCTTC. Its translation is CASSLYRDYGYTF.